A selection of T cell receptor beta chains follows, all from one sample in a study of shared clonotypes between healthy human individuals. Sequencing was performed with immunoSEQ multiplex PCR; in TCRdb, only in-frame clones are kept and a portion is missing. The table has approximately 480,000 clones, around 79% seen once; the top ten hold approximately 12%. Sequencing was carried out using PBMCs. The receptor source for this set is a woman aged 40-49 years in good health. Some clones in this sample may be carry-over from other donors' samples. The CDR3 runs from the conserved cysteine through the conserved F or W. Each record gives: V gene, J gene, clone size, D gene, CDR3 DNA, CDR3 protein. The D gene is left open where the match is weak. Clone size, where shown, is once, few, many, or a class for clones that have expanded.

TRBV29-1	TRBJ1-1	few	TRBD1	TGCAGCGTTGGAACAGGGGACACTGAAGCTTTCTTT	CSVGTGDTEAFF
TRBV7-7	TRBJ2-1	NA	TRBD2	TGTGCTAGCAGCTTAGGAGCGGGGTACACCTACAATGAGCAGTTCTTC	CASSLGAGYTYNEQFF
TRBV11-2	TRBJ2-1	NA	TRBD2	TGTGCCAGCAGCTTAGATCCCCGGCGGGGGGAGCAGTTCTTC	CASSLDPRRGEQFF
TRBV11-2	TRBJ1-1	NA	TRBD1	TGTGCCAGCAGCTCGCCCCCGGACAGGCGGACTGAAGCTTTCTTT	CASSSPPDRRTEAFF
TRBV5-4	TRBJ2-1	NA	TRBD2	TGTGCCAGCAGTCCACCGGGACTAGCGGATAATGAGCAGTTCTTC	CASSPPGLADNEQFF
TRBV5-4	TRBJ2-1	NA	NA	TGTGCCAGCAGCTTCCGGCAGAACGCCTACAATGAGCAGTTCTTC	CASSFRQNAYNEQFF
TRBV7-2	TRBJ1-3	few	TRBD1	TGTGCCAGCAGCTTAGCGGGGACAGCTGGAAACACCATATATTTT	CASSLAGTAGNTIYF
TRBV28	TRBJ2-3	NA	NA	TGTGCCAGCAGCCCCTCGGGGGTGGCGCAGTATTTT	CASSPSGVAQYF
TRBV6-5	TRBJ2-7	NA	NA	TGTGCCAGCAGTTTCAACCTCGCAGGGAACGAGCAGTACTTC	CASSFNLAGNEQYF
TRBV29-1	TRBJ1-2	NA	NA	TGCAGCGTTGATTTTTCGGGCGACGGCTGTGGCTACACCTTC	CSVDFSGDGCGYTF
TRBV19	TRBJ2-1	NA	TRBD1	TGTGCCAGTAGTATAACCGGACAGGCCAATGAGCAGTTCTTC	CASSITGQANEQFF
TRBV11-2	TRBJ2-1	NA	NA	TGTGCCAGCAGCTTAGATGGGCAGATTTACAATGAGCAGTTCTTC	CASSLDGQIYNEQFF
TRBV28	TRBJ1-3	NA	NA	TGTGCCAGCAGTCCCCCGGGAACTGGAAACACCATATATTTT	CASSPPGTGNTIYF
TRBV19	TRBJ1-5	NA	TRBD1	TGTGCCAGTAGTATATATACAGGGGATTCGCCCCAGCATTTT	CASSIYTGDSPQHF
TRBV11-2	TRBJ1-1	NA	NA	TGTGCCAGCAGCTTGAGGGGGGTTCGGGGTGATGAAGCTTTCTTT	CASSLRGVRGDEAFF
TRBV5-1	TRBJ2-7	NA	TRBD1	TGCGCCAGCAGCAACGGACAGGGCAGCTCCACCTACGAGCAGTACTTC	CASSNGQGSSTYEQYF
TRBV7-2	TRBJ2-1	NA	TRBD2	TGTGCCAGCAGCTTAGCCCCATTCCTCCGGGAGGCGTACAATGAGCAGTTCTTC	CASSLAPFLREAYNEQFF
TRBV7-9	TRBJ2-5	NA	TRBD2	TGTGCCAGCAGCTCACATAGCGGGGGAACATGGGAGACCCAGTACTTC	CASSSHSGGTWETQYF
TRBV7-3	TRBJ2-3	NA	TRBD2	TGTGCCAGCAGCAATCGACTAGCGGGAGTGGTAGATACGCAGTATTTT	CASSNRLAGVVDTQYF
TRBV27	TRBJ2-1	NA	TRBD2	TGTGCCAGCGGCAAGCGATTGAGGACTAGCGGGGACCTTAGCTCCTACAATGAGCAGTTCTTC	CASGKRLRTSGDLSSYNEQFF
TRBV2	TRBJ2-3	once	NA	TGTGCCAGCAGTTTCCGCCCAGCCGGCACAGATACGCAGTATTTT	CASSFRPAGTDTQYF
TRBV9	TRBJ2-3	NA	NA	TGTGCCAGCAGCGTATATGGTGGGAACACAGATACGCAGTATTTT	CASSVYGGNTDTQYF
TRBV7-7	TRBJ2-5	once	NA	TGTGCCAGCAGCGGGGGGACCTGGGGAGAGACCCAGTACTTC	CASSGGTWGETQYF
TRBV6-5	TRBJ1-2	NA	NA	TGTGCCAGCAGTCCCCTCTGGGACTATGGCTACACCTTC	CASSPLWDYGYTF
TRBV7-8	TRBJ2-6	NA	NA	TGTGCCAGCAGCTGGGTTAGCTCTGGGGCCAACGTCCTGACTTTC	CASSWVSSGANVLTF
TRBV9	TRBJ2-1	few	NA	TGTGCCAGCAGCGTAGTGGTCCGACCCCCGGGCAATGAGCAGTTCTTC	CASSVVVRPPGNEQFF
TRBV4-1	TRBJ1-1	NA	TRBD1	TGCGCCAGCAGCCGGGGACAGGGTAACAATGAAGCTTTCTTT	CASSRGQGNNEAFF
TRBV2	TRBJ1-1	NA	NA	TGTGCCAGCAGAGCTTGGGTTGAAGCTTTCTTT	CASRAWVEAFF
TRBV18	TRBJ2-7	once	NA	TGTGCCAGCTCACCACTGGAGGGGGCAGGCGAGCAGTACTTC	CASSPLEGAGEQYF
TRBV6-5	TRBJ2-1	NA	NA	TGTGCCAGCAGCTACACGGGAGAGGCCCACAATGAGCAGTTCTTC	CASSYTGEAHNEQFF
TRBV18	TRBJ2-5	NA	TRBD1	TGTGCCAGCTCACCACGGACACAGGGGGCACGTGAGACCCAGTACTTC	CASSPRTQGARETQYF
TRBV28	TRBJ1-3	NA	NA	TGTGCCAGCAGTTACAGGGTCCGTGGAAACACCATATATTTT	CASSYRVRGNTIYF
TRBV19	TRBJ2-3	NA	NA	TGTGCCAGTAGTTCGGGTCTAGCGATACGCACAGATACGCAGTATTTT	CASSSGLAIRTDTQYF
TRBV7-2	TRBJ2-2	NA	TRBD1	TGTGCCAGCAGCGCATACAGGGGTGCGAACACCGGGGAGCTGTTTTTT	CASSAYRGANTGELFF
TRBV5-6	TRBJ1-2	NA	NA	TGTGCCAGCAGCTTAGTAACGGCTTCTGGCTACACCTTC	CASSLVTASGYTF
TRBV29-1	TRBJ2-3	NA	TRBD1	TGCAGCGTTGCAGGACAGGCCGGAGATACGCAGTATTTT	CSVAGQAGDTQYF
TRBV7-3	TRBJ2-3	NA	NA	TGTGCCAGCAGCTTAATCGGGAGCACAGATACGCAGTATTTT	CASSLIGSTDTQYF
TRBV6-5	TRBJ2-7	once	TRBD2	TGTGCCAGCAGTTCCTTGGGAGCGGGAGACTACGAGCAGTACTTC	CASSSLGAGDYEQYF
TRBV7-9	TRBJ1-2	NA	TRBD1	TGTGCCAGCAGCGCGGGACAGCTACTTAACTATGGCTACACCTTC	CASSAGQLLNYGYTF
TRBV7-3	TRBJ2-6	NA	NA	TGTGCCAGCAGCTACGATGGGGCCAACGTCCTGACTTTC	CASSYDGANVLTF
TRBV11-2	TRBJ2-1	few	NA	TGTGCCAGCAGCTTAGGCCTACGTCCCGAATATGAGCAGTTCTTC	CASSLGLRPEYEQFF